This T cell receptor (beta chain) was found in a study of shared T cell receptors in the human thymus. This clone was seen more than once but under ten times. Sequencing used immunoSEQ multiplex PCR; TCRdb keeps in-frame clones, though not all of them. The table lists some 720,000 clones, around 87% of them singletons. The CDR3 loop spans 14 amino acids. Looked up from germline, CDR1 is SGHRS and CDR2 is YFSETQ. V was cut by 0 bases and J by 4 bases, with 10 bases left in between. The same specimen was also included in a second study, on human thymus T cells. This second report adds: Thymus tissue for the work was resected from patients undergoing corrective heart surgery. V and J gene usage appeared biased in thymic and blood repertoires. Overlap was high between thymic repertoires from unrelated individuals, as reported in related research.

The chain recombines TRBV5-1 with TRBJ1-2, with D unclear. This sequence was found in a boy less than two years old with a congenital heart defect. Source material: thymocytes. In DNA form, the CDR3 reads TGCGCCAGCAGCTTGGCAGGTCAGACCTATGGCTACACCTTC. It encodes CASSLAGQTYGYTF.